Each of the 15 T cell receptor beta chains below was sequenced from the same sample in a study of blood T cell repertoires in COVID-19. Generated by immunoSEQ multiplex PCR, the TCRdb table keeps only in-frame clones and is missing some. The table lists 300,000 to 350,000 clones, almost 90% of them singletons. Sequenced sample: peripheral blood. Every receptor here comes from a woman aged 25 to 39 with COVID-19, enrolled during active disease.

The CDR3 is CASSPQTSRDIRTDTQYF. The CDR3 bases are TGCGCCAGCAGTCCGCAAACCTCACGGGACATCCGCACAGATACGCAGTATTTT. The chain recombines TRBV23-1 with TRBJ2-3, with a weak D call TRBD1 (6 bases). TRBV23-1 is recorded as an ORF, its role being uncertain. The CDR3 has 18 residues. V was pared by 4 bases and J by 1 base, with 21 bases between.

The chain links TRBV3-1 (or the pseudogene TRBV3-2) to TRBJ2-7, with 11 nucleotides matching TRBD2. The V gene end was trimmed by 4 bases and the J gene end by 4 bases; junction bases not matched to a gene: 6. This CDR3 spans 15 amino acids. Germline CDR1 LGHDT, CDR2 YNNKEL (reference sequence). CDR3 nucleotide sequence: TGTGCCAGCAGCCCAGAACTAGCGGGAGTTTACGAGCAGTACTTC. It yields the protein CASSPELAGVYEQYF.

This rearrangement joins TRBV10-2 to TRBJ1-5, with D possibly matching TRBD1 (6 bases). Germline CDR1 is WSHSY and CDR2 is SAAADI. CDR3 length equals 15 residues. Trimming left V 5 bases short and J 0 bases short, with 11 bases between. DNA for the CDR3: TGCGCCAGCAGTCGAGGACAGTATAGCAATCAGCCCCAGCATTTT. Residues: CASSRGQYSNQPQHF.

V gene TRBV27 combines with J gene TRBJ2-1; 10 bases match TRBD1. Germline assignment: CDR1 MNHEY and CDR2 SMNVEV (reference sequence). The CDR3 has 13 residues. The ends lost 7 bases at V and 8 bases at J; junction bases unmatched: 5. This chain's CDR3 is CASTRQGADEQFF. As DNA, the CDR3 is TGTGCCAGCACTCGACAGGGGGCCGATGAGCAGTTCTTC.

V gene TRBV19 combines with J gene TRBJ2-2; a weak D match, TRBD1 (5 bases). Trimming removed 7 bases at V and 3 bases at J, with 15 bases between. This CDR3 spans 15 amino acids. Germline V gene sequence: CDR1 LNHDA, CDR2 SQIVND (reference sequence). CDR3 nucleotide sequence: TGTGCCAGTAAATCGCTAGGCAGGGACACCGGGGAGCTGTTTTTT. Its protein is CASKSLGRDTGELFF. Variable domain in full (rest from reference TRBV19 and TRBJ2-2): DGGITQSPKYLFRKEGQNVTLSCEQNLNHDAMYWYRQDPGQGLRLIYYSQIVNDFQKGDIAEGYSVSREKKESFPLTVTSAQKNPTAFYLCASKSLGRDTGELFFGEGSRLTVL.

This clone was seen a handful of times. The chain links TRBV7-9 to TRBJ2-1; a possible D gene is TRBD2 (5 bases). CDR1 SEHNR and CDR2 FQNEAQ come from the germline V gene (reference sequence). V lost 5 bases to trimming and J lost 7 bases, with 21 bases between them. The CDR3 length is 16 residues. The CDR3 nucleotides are TGTGCCAGCAGCGGAAATTTCCGGGGTCCGGGAAATGAGCAGTTCTTC. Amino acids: CASSGNFRGPGNEQFF.

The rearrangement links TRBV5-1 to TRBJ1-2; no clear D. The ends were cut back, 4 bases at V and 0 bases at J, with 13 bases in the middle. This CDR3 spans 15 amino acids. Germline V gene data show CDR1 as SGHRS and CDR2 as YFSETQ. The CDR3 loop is CASSKSESANYGYTF. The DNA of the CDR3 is TGCGCCAGCAGCAAAAGCGAGAGCGCTAACTATGGCTACACCTTC. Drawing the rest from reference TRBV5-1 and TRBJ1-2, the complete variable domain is KAGVTQTPRYLIKTRGQQVTLSCSPISGHRSVSWYQQTPGQGLQFLFEYFSETQRNKGNFPGRFSGRQFSNSRSEMNVSTLELGDSALYLCASSKSESANYGYTFGSGTRLTVV.

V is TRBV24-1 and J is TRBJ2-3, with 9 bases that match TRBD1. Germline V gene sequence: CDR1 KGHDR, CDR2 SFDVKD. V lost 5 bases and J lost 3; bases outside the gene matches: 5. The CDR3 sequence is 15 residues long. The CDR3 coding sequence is TGTGCCACCAGTGGGGAGGGACAGGGTACAGATACGCAGTATTTT. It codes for CATSGEGQGTDTQYF.

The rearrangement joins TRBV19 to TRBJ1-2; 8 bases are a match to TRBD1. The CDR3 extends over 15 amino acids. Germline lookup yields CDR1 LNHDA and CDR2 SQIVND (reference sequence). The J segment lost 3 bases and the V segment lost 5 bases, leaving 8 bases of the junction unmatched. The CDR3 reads CASSLQDREDYGYTF. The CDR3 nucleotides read TGTGCCAGTAGTCTCCAGGACAGGGAGGACTATGGCTACACCTTC.

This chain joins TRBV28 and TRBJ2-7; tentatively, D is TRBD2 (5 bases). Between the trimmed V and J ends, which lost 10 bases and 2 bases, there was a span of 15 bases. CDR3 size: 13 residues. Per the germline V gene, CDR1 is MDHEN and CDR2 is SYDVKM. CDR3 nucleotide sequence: TGTGCCACCTCGCTGGGGAGTCCCTACGAGCAGTACTTC. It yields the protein CATSLGSPYEQYF.

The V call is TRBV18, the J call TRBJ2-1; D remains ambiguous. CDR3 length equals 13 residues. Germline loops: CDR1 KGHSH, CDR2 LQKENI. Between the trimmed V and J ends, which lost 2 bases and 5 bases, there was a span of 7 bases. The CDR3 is CASSPGTDNEQFF. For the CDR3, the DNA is TGTGCCAGCTCACCAGGTACGGACAATGAGCAGTTCTTC.

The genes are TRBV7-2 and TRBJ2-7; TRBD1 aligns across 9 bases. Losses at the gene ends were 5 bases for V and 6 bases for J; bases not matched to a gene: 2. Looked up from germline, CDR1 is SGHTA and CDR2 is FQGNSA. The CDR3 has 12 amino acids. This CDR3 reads CASSRTGVEQYF. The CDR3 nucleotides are TGTGCCAGCAGCCGGACAGGGGTCGAGCAGTACTTC.

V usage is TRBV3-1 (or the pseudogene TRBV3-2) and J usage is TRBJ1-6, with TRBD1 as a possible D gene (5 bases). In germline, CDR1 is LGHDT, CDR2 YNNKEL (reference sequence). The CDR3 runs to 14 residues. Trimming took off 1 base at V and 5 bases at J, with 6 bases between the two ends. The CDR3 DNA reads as TGTGCCAGCAGCCAAGGGGGGGATAATTCACCCCTCCACTTT. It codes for CASSQGGDNSPLHF.

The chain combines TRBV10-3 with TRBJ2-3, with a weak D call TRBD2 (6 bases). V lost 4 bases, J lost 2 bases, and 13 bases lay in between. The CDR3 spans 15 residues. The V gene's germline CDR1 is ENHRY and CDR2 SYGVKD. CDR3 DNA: TGTGCCATCAGTGCTGATAGCGGTTACACAGATACGCAGTATTTT. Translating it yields CAISADSGYTDTQYF.

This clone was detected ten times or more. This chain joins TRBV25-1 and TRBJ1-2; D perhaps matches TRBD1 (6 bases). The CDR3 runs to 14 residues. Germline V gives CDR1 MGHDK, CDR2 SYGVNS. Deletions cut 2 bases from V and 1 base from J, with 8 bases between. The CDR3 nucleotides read TGTGCCAGCAGTGAACAGGACAGTAACTATGGCTACACCTTC. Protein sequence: CASSEQDSNYGYTF.